The 21 T cell receptor beta chains given below trace back to one sample, sequenced in a study of cytomegalovirus exposure and HLA in healthy donors. This PCR relied on a set of 60 Vbeta primers and 13 Jbeta primers. This table comes from immunoSEQ multiplex PCR, and its TCRdb copy is limited to in-frame clones, with some not included. The data contain 90,000 or so clones, approximately 60% of them singletons. The specimen was PBMCs. The source is a boy younger than 18 in good health and CMV-seropositive.

J is TRBJ1-2 and V is TRBV15; tentatively, D is TRBD1 (5 bases). V dropped 2 bases and J dropped 4 bases, with 11 bases sitting between them. CDR1 is LNHNV, CDR2 YYDKDF, per germline (reference sequence). This CDR3 contains 14 residues. The CDR3 coding sequence is TGTGCCACCAGCAGATCCTCGGGACTCTATGGCTACACCTTC. This encodes CATSRSSGLYGYTF. The full variable domain, with the rest looked up from reference TRBV15 and TRBJ1-2, is DAMVIQNPRYQVTQFGKPVTLSCSQTLNHNVMYWYQQKSSQAPKLLFHYYDKDFNNEADTPDNFQSRRPNTSFCFLDIRSPGLGDTAMYLCATSRSSGLYGYTFGSGTRLTVV.

The V and J genes are TRBV11-3 and TRBJ2-1; TRBD1 aligns across 8 bases. Germline V gene sequence: CDR1 SGHNT, CDR2 YENEEA. The CDR3 contains 16 residues. Losses at the gene ends were 2 bases for V and 4 bases for J; bases not matched to a gene: 7. CDR3 loop: CASSLRAGGAYNEQFF. The CDR3 coding sequence is TGTGCCAGCAGCTTAAGGGCAGGGGGCGCATACAATGAGCAGTTCTTC.

In this sample, this clone turned up once. The chain combines TRBV19 with TRBJ1-2; TRBD1 matches 10 bases. The CDR3 length is 16 residues. Germline V CDR1 and CDR2: LNHDA, SQIVND (reference sequence). V was pared by 4 bases and J by 2 bases, with 7 bases of the junction left unmatched. The CDR3 protein is CASSTSRDRGNYGYTF. CDR3 coding DNA: TGTGCCAGTAGTACTTCCCGGGACAGGGGAAACTATGGCTACACCTTC.

The chain has TRBV2 and TRBJ1-1; no firm D call. Looked up from germline, CDR1 is SNHLY and CDR2 is FYNNEI. V was shortened by 3 bases and J by 4 bases, with 12 bases between the two germline ends. The CDR3 loop spans 14 amino acids. The CDR3 coding sequence is TGTGCCAGCAGTGAGGCCGCTCCGGGCACTGAAGCTTTCTTT. Translating gives CASSEAAPGTEAFF.

The J gene is TRBJ1-4, the V gene TRBV2, with no clear D. V was shortened by 8 bases and J by 4 bases, with 17 bases between the two germline ends. The CDR3 is 15 residues long. The germline V gene encodes CDR1 SNHLY and CDR2 FYNNEI. Here the CDR3 DNA reads TGTGCCAGCCGCTGGATGGGGAGGCTTAATGAAAAACTGTTTTTT. Protein: CASRWMGRLNEKLFF.

The chain is built from TRBV11-2 and TRBJ1-2, with D hard to call. The CDR3 has 16 residues. Between the trimmed V and J ends, which lost 0 bases and 0 bases, there was a span of 11 bases. Looked up from germline, CDR1 is SGHAT and CDR2 is FQNNGV. CDR3 nucleotides: TGTGCCAGCAGCTTAGACCTATCGGTCTCTAACTATGGCTACACCTTC. Residues: CASSLDLSVSNYGYTF.

This clone was seen a handful of times. The chain uses TRBV6-1 and TRBJ2-7; possible D gene TRBD2, 6 bases. Germline V gives CDR1 MNHNS, CDR2 SASEGT. V lost 4 bases and J 2 bases, leaving 18 bases between the germline ends. The CDR3 sequence is 16 residues long. In DNA, the CDR3 is TGTGCCAGCAGTGTGTATTCGGCGGGGATTCCCTACGAGCAGTACTTC. Translation gives CASSVYSAGIPYEQYF.

The chain is built from TRBV18 and TRBJ2-5; TRBD1 might be the D (5 bases). V was pared by 2 bases and J by 5 bases, with 15 bases between. Germline CDR1 is KGHSH and CDR2 is LQKENI. The CDR3 runs to 15 residues. CDR3 nucleotides: TGTGCCAGCTCACCAGTGGTACGGCAGGGCGAGACCCAGTACTTC. It specifies CASSPVVRQGETQYF.

This chain connects TRBV12-5 to TRBJ1-1; TRBD1 aligns across 9 bases. The CDR3 length is 14 residues. Germline V CDR1 and CDR2: LGHNT, FRNRAP. V dropped 3 bases and J dropped 5; count of bases not matched to a gene: 4. The CDR3, as DNA: TGTGCTAGTGGTTTCACCGGGACAGGGACTGAAGCTTTCTTT. Amino acid sequence: CASGFTGTGTEAFF.

The chain carries TRBV19 and TRBJ1-5; tentatively, D is TRBD1 (6 bases). Trimming shortened V by 9 bases and J by 1 base, and 19 bases separated the two germline ends. Germline V gene data show CDR1 as LNHDA and CDR2 as SQIVND (reference sequence). This CDR3 spans 16 amino acids. CDR3 loop: CASGLKGGSSNQPQHF. DNA of the CDR3: TGTGCCAGCGGCTTGAAAGGGGGTAGCAGCAATCAGCCCCAGCATTTT.

The chain uses TRBV19 and TRBJ2-3; weak D call: TRBD2 (5 bases). Germline V gene data show CDR1 as LNHDA and CDR2 as SQIVND (reference sequence). Trimming removed 1 base from V and 5 bases from J, with 16 bases in between. This CDR3 has 16 residues. CDR3 nucleotides: TGTGCCAGTAGTATAGCGAAGGGTACCGCGGGAGATACGCAGTATTTT. Translated, it gives CASSIAKGTAGDTQYF.

J is TRBJ1-5 and V is TRBV7-9; no clear D gene. The CDR3 sequence is 14 residues long. Germline values: CDR1 SEHNR, CDR2 FQNEAQ (reference sequence). The V and J ends lost 5 bases and 3 bases respectively, with 11 bases between them. CDR3 coding DNA: TGTGCCAGCAGCCCCTCTGAGGCCAATCAGCCCCAGCATTTT. This encodes CASSPSEANQPQHF.

The chain combines TRBV7-2 with TRBJ2-1, with no clear D. Germline assignment: CDR1 SGHTA and CDR2 FQGNSA. Trimming left V 1 base short and J 6 bases short, with 4 bases between. CDR3 length equals 12 residues. The CDR3 sequence: CASSLVLNEQFF. For the CDR3, the DNA is TGTGCCAGCAGCTTAGTCCTCAATGAGCAGTTCTTC.

This clone appeared a few times. The genes are TRBV18 and TRBJ1-4; no clear D. The CDR3 runs 15 residues. V shed 3 bases and J shed 4 bases, with 12 bases lying between them. Germline V gene data show CDR1 as KGHSH and CDR2 as LQKENI. The CDR3 reads CASSPMSLNNEKLFF. CDR3 bases: TGTGCCAGCTCACCCATGAGCCTGAATAATGAAAAACTGTTTTTT.

V is TRBV7-9 and J is TRBJ2-3; D is unresolved. Germline V gene data show CDR1 as SEHNR and CDR2 as FQNEAQ (reference sequence). Trimming removed 6 bases at V and 4 bases at J, with 8 bases between. The CDR3 spans 12 residues. CDR3 bases: TGTGCCAGCAGGGAACAGTCAGATACGCAGTATTTT. Translation: CASREQSDTQYF.

The rearrangement uses TRBV10-1 and TRBJ2-1, with D hard to call. Per germline, CDR1 WNHNN and CDR2 SYGVQD (reference sequence). The CDR3 totals 10 residues. V was shortened by 8 bases and J by 4 bases, with 3 bases between the two germline ends. The CDR3 DNA reads TGCGCCAGCGAGTACAATGAGCAGTTCTTC. Its translation: CASEYNEQFF.

The CDR3 sequence is CASSITPSYEQYF. In DNA, the CDR3 is TGTGCCAGTAGTATTACACCTTCCTACGAGCAGTACTTC. The V and J genes are TRBV19 and TRBJ2-7; D gene unclear. Germline values: CDR1 LNHDA, CDR2 SQIVND (reference sequence). This CDR3 comprises 13 residues. Deletions cut 3 bases from V and 1 base from J, with 7 bases between.

This chain links TRBV6-1 with TRBJ1-1, with 8 nucleotides matching TRBD1. The CDR3 is made up of 17 amino acids. Losses at the gene ends were 3 bases for V and 0 bases for J; bases not matched to a gene: 9. Looked up from germline, CDR1 is MNHNS and CDR2 is SASEGT. For the CDR3, the DNA is TGTGCCAGCAGTGATACGGACAGGGTTGCAATGAACACTGAAGCTTTCTTT. Amino acids: CASSDTDRVAMNTEAFF.

J is TRBJ1-1 and V is TRBV18; possible D gene TRBD1, 6 bases. Germline V gene data show CDR1 as KGHSH and CDR2 as LQKENI. Trimming stripped 2 bases from V and 1 base from J, with 11 bases between. The CDR3 consists of 15 residues. CDR3 bases: TGTGCCAGCTCACCAATGGACAGTTCGAACACTGAAGCTTTCTTT. Protein sequence: CASSPMDSSNTEAFF.

The chain couples TRBV5-1 to TRBJ2-7; 12 nucleotides match TRBD2. The ends lost 0 bases at V and 2 bases at J; junction bases unmatched: 6. The CDR3 spans 17 residues. Germline assignment: CDR1 SGHRS and CDR2 YFSETQ. CDR3 amino acids: CASSLAILAGGTYEQYF. As DNA, the CDR3 is TGCGCCAGCAGCTTGGCCATACTAGCGGGGGGCACCTACGAGCAGTACTTC.

The chain is built from TRBV6-1 and TRBJ2-2, with a possible D match to TRBD1 (5 bases). The CDR3 is 13 amino acids. V was pared by 4 bases and J by 3 bases, with 6 bases between. In germline, CDR1 is MNHNS, CDR2 SASEGT. CDR3 DNA: TGTGCCAGCAGTGGACAGTACACCGGGGAGCTGTTTTTT. This sequence encodes CASSGQYTGELFF.